This TCR beta chain was identified during a study of blood T cells in healthy people across ages. Trimming at V came to 4 bases and at J to 10 bases, leaving 14 bases not matched to a gene. The CDR3 spans 16 residues. Germline V gene data show CDR1 as MNHEY and CDR2 as SVGEGT. There are a few counts of this clonotype. As yet, its antigen is unknown. This could be a read error, since a much larger clone is one nucleotide away. Isolated PBMCs totaled at least 6 million in each sample. Study findings and constraints: Diversity was higher, and naive CD4+ cells more numerous, in long-lived donors than in aged donors. Possibly confounding the expanded clonotype changes was the fact that donor CMV status was unknown. Bulk PBMC profiling left naive and antigen-experienced comparisons inconclusive.

The second PCR ran roughly 6 to 12 cycles with a sample-barcoded 5' primer and J-beta primers. TCRdb re-called the 5' RACE reads through MiXCR, storing one row per CDR3 protein. In the table there are some 640,000 distinct CDR3 sequences, approximately 30% of which are singletons. This chain uses TRBV6-2 or TRBV6-3 with TRBJ2-1, with TRBD1 matching over 9 bases. Sequenced: blood. This TCR was sampled from a woman aged 80 or over in good health. For the CDR3, the DNA is TGTGCCAGCAGTTCGGTGCCGGGACAGGGTGGGTACGAGCAGTTCTTC. Translated: CASSSVPGQGGYEQFF.